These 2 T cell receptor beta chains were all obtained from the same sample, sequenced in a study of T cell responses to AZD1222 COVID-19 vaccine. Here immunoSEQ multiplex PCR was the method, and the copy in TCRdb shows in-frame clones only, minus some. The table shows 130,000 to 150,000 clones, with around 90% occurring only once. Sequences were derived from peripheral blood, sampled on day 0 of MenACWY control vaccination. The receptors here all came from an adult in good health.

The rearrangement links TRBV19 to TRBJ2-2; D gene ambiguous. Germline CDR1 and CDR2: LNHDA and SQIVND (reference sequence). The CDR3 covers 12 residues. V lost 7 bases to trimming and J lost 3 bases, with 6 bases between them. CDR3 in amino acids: CASNDYTGELFF. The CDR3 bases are TGTGCCAGTAACGACTACACCGGGGAGCTGTTTTTT.

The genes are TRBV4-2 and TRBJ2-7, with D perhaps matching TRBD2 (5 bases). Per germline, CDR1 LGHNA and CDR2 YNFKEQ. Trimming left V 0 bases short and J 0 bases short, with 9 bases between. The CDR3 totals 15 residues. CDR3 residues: CASSQEEGLSYEQYF. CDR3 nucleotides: TGTGCCAGCAGCCAAGAAGAGGGCCTCTCCTACGAGCAGTACTTC.